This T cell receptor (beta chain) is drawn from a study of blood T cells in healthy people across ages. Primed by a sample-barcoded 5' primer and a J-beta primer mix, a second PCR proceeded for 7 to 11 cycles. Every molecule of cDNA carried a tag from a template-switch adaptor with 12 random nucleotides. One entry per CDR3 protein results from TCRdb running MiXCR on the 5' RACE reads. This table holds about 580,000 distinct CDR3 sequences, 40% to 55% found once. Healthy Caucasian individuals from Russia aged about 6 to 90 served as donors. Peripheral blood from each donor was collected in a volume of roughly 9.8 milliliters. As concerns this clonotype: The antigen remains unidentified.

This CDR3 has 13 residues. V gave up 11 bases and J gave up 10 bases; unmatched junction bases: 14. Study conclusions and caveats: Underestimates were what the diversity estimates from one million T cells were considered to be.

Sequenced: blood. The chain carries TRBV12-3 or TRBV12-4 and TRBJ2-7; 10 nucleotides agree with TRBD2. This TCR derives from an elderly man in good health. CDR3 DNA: TGTGCCTCGACTAGCGGGTACCAAGAGGCCCAGTACTTC. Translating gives CASTSGYQEAQYF.